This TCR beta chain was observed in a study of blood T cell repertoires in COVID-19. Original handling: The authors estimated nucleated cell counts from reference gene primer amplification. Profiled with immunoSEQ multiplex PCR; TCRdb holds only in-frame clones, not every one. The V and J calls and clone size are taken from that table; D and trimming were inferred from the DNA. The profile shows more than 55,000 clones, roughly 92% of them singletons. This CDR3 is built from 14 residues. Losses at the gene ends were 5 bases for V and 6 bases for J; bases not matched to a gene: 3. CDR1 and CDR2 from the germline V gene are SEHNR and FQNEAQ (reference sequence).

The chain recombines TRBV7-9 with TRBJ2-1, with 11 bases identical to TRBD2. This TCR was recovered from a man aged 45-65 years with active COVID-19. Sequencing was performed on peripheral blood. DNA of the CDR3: TGTGCCAGCAGCCGGGGACTAGCGGCCAATGAGCAGTTCTTC. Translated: CASSRGLAANEQFF. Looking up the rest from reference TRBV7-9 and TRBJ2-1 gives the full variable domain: DTGVSQNPRHKITKRGQNVTFRCDPISEHNRLYWYRQTLGQGPEFLTYFQNEAQLEKSRLLSDRFSAERPKGSFSTLEIQRTEQGDSAMYLCASSRGLAANEQFFGPGTRLTVL.